This T cell receptor beta chain was documented in a study of blood T cell repertoires in COVID-19 (dated by TCRdb to about 2020). About the full investigation: Collaborator samples came from the United States, Italy and Spain and covered acute and convalescent phases of COVID-19. The repertoires were released in a freely available public database meant as a resource for research on the immune response to SARS-CoV-2. The prospective study material was composed of cDNA or gDNA derived from T cells, B-cell-depleted T cells, or PBMCs. Where available, HLA class I and class II types were taken from metadata supplied by the sample provider and were not determined by assay-based typing. Nearly every sample came with metadata listing a de-identified subject ID, COVID-19 status, age in years and sex. The samples were drawn from the first 160 participants of the ongoing ImmuneRACE study and from about 1,200 subjects provided by 6 global collaborators. Subjects who had been exposed to COVID-19, were actively infected with it, or had recovered from it provided the deeply sampled blood TCRbeta repertoires that made up the dataset.

According to the germline V gene (reference sequence), CDR1 reads SEHNR and CDR2 reads FQNEAQ. Trimming accounts for 5 bases at V and 4 bases at J, while the number of junction bases matched to no gene is 7. Inclusive of the bounding cysteine and phenylalanine, the CDR3 is 15 residues long. Here the CDR3 DNA is all that survives: 45 bases in frame from base 1. TCRbeta CDR3 regions were amplified from genomic DNA by means of the immunoSEQ Assay, a bias-controlled multiplex PCR. The authors processed their data as follows. Within the assay, amplification of reference gene primers was used to estimate how many nucleated cells each sample contained. To quantify the absolute abundance of each unique TCRbeta CDR3 rearrangement, sequence reads were collapsed and filtered. For each sample, productive Simpson clonality was calculated by taking the square root of Simpson's diversity index across productive rearrangements. The table comes from immuneACCESS by way of TCRdb, which keeps in-frame sequences with V and J called. Part of the clones is missing from these tables; in studies checked, under half for an unresolved V gene and the rest for unknown reasons. From that table come the V and J calls and clone size; the DNA was used to work out D and trimming. This sample holds about 85,000 clones; around 91% were observed only once. The ten largest clonotypes hold 3.5% to 5% of the sample.

The collaborating institutions used their own protocols to collect whole blood in K2EDTA tubes. For TCRbeta analysis, collaborators shipped samples in one of three forms: frozen whole blood, isolated PBMCs, or DNA extracted from either of those sample types. As for this clone: There is no known antigen for this receptor. Base qualities were left out, and no much larger clone turns up one base away.

Study-level results and caveats: The quantity of clinical and demographic metadata differed by source and by participant and was supplied without curation.

This clonotype was obtained from a woman older than 75 with active or convalescent COVID-19. The sequenced sample was peripheral blood. In this chain, TRBV7-9 is recombined with TRBJ1-1; a stretch of 10 junction bases matches TRBD1. The CDR3 corresponds to CASSPDRGQSTEAFF. In nucleotide form, the sequence is TGTGCCAGCAGCCCTGACAGGGGGCAGAGCACTGAAGCTTTCTTT. The full variable domain, completed from the reference TRBV7-9 and TRBJ1-1 proteins outside the CDR3, reads DTGVSQNPRHKITKRGQNVTFRCDPISEHNRLYWYRQTLGQGPEFLTYFQNEAQLEKSRLLSDRFSAERPKGSFSTLEIQRTEQGDSAMYLCASSPDRGQSTEAFFGQGTRLTVV.